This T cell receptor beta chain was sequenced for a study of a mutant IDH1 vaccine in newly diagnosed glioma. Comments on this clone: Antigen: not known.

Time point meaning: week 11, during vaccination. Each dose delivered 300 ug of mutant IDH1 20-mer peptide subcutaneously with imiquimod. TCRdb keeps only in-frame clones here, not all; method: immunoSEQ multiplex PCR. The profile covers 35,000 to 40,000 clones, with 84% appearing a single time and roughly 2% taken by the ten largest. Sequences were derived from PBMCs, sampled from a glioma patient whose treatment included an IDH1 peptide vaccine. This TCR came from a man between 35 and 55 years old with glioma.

Written as DNA, the CDR3 is TGTGCCAGTAGTTTCGGGCCCGAGACGGAAGCTTTCTTT. It specifies CASSFGPETEAFF. The J gene is TRBJ1-1, the V gene TRBV19, with D hard to call. In germline, CDR1 is LNHDA, CDR2 SQIVND (reference sequence). The V end lost 5 bases, the J end lost 8 bases, and 15 bases lay between the germline ends. The CDR3 has 13 residues.